Listed below are T cell receptor beta chains from one sample, sequenced in a study of shared clonotypes between healthy human individuals. Generated by immunoSEQ multiplex PCR, the TCRdb table keeps only in-frame clones and is missing some. The sample includes some 2.3 million clones, over 90% of them seen just once. Sequencing input: naive CD4+ T cells from PBMCs. The receptors here all came from a man between 18 and 29 years old in good health. Some clones in this sample may be carry-over from other donors' samples. The CDR3 runs from the conserved cysteine through the conserved F or W. D genes are given only for firm matches. Only some rows state a clone size, as once, few, many or a class for expanded clones.

CDR3 DNA: TGTGCCATCAGTGAGTCCACGGTCCCCGGCCAGTACTTC
CDR3 protein: CAISESTVPGQYF
V gene: TRBV10-3
D gene: .
J gene: TRBJ2-7
clone size: .

CDR3 DNA: TGCGCCAGCAGCTTGGATGGCAACCGCAATCAGCCCCAGCATTTT
CDR3 protein: CASSLDGNRNQPQHF
V gene: TRBV5-1
D gene: .
J gene: TRBJ1-5
clone size: .

CDR3 DNA: TGTGCCAGCAGTCGGTCTAGCGGGGGGACAGATACGCAGTATTTT
CDR3 protein: CASSRSSGGTDTQYF
V gene: TRBV25-1
D gene: TRBD2
J gene: TRBJ2-3
clone size: .

CDR3 DNA: TGTGCCAGCAGCAGGACACTTTACAATGAGCAGTTCTTC
CDR3 protein: CASSRTLYNEQFF
V gene: TRBV7-9
D gene: .
J gene: TRBJ2-1
clone size: .

CDR3 DNA: TGTGCCAGCAGTGAATCGGCCGCTGGAAACACCATATATTTT
CDR3 protein: CASSESAAGNTIYF
V gene: TRBV2
D gene: .
J gene: TRBJ1-3
clone size: .

CDR3 DNA: TGTGCCAGCAGCGCGTCGGGGACAGGTACCTACGAGCAGTACTTC
CDR3 protein: CASSASGTGTYEQYF
V gene: TRBV7-9
D gene: TRBD1
J gene: TRBJ2-7
clone size: .

CDR3 DNA: TGTGCCAGCAGCCGACTAGCGCCGGGCACCGGGGAGCTGTTTTTT
CDR3 protein: CASSRLAPGTGELFF
V gene: TRBV7-8
D gene: TRBD2
J gene: TRBJ2-2
clone size: .

CDR3 DNA: TGTGCCATCAAAGCGTTCACGGGAGGGGACACAGATACGCAGTATTTT
CDR3 protein: CAIKAFTGGDTDTQYF
V gene: TRBV28
D gene: TRBD2
J gene: TRBJ2-3
clone size: .

CDR3 DNA: TGCGCCAGCAGCTTGGTTTACGTAAATAGACACAATGAGCAGTTCTTC
CDR3 protein: CASSLVYVNRHNEQFF
V gene: TRBV5-1
D gene: .
J gene: TRBJ2-1
clone size: .

CDR3 DNA: TGTGCCATCAGTGATGACAGGGTCAATGAGCAGTTCTTC
CDR3 protein: CAISDDRVNEQFF
V gene: TRBV10-3
D gene: TRBD1
J gene: TRBJ2-1
clone size: .

CDR3 DNA: TGTGCCAGCAGCTTCGCTGGCGGGGACACCGGGGAGCTGTTTTTT
CDR3 protein: CASSFAGGDTGELFF
V gene: TRBV7-3
D gene: .
J gene: TRBJ2-2
clone size: .

CDR3 DNA: TGTGCCAGCAGCTTAGCGTCGGGAAGCGGCTACACCTTC
CDR3 protein: CASSLASGSGYTF
V gene: TRBV7-9
D gene: .
J gene: TRBJ1-2
clone size: few

CDR3 DNA: TGTGCCAGCAGCTTTAGCGGGAGTCCCTACGAGCAGTACTTC
CDR3 protein: CASSFSGSPYEQYF
V gene: TRBV7-9
D gene: TRBD2
J gene: TRBJ2-7
clone size: .

CDR3 DNA: TGCGCCAGCAGCCTGGTACCGGGACGGATATACAATGAGCAGTTCTTC
CDR3 protein: CASSLVPGRIYNEQFF
V gene: TRBV5-1
D gene: .
J gene: TRBJ2-1
clone size: .

CDR3 DNA: TGTGCCAGTAAGGACAGTGACGAGACCCAGTACTTC
CDR3 protein: CASKDSDETQYF
V gene: TRBV19
D gene: .
J gene: TRBJ2-5
clone size: .

CDR3 DNA: TGTGCCAGCAGTTACTCTTGGGACGAGCAGTACTTC
CDR3 protein: CASSYSWDEQYF
V gene: TRBV6-6
D gene: .
J gene: TRBJ2-7
clone size: .

CDR3 DNA: TGTGCCAGCAGCTTAGGGGGTCTCGCAGATACGCAGTATTTT
CDR3 protein: CASSLGGLADTQYF
V gene: TRBV7-2
D gene: .
J gene: TRBJ2-3
clone size: .

CDR3 DNA: TGTGCCTGGAGTTTACAGGGTGCGACTGAAGCTTTCTTT
CDR3 protein: CAWSLQGATEAFF
V gene: TRBV30
D gene: .
J gene: TRBJ1-1
clone size: .

CDR3 DNA: TGTGCCAGCAGCCCGGGACAGGGTTCGAACACCTTC
CDR3 protein: CASSPGQGSNTF
V gene: TRBV7-3
D gene: TRBD1
J gene: TRBJ1-2
clone size: .

CDR3 DNA: TGTGCCAGCAGCTTATCTCGGGGGAGCACAGATACGCAGTATTTT
CDR3 protein: CASSLSRGSTDTQYF
V gene: TRBV7-3
D gene: .
J gene: TRBJ2-3
clone size: .

CDR3 DNA: TGCGCCAGCAGCCAAACCGGGATCAACACCGGGGAGCTGTTTTTT
CDR3 protein: CASSQTGINTGELFF
V gene: TRBV4-1
D gene: .
J gene: TRBJ2-2
clone size: few

CDR3 DNA: TGTGCCAGCAGTGAAGAAATGAGCGCCGGGGAGCTGTTTTTT
CDR3 protein: CASSEEMSAGELFF
V gene: TRBV2
D gene: .
J gene: TRBJ2-2
clone size: .

CDR3 DNA: TGTGCCAGCTCACCGACCGGGACAGGGGGCTTCGGGGAGCTGTTTTTT
CDR3 protein: CASSPTGTGGFGELFF
V gene: TRBV18
D gene: TRBD1
J gene: TRBJ2-2
clone size: .

CDR3 DNA: TGCAGCGTTGAGCCTCTGGGACTAGCGGGAGGCGAGCAGTACTTC
CDR3 protein: CSVEPLGLAGGEQYF
V gene: TRBV29-1
D gene: TRBD2
J gene: TRBJ2-7
clone size: .

CDR3 DNA: TGTGCCAGCCTCCGAGACAGGGCATCCTACGAGCAGTACTTC
CDR3 protein: CASLRDRASYEQYF
V gene: TRBV7-2
D gene: TRBD1
J gene: TRBJ2-7
clone size: .

CDR3 DNA: TGTGCCACCAGCAGAGTAACACCCAGCTCCTACGAGCAGTACTTC
CDR3 protein: CATSRVTPSSYEQYF
V gene: TRBV15
D gene: .
J gene: TRBJ2-7
clone size: .

CDR3 DNA: TGTGCCAGCAGCCCCGAGGGGTCTCAGCCCCAGCATTTT
CDR3 protein: CASSPEGSQPQHF
V gene: TRBV2
D gene: .
J gene: TRBJ1-5
clone size: .

CDR3 DNA: TGTGCCAGCTCACCGTTAGGACAGAAGAACACCGGGGAGCTGTTTTTT
CDR3 protein: CASSPLGQKNTGELFF
V gene: TRBV18
D gene: .
J gene: TRBJ2-2
clone size: .

CDR3 DNA: TGTGCCAGCAGTTTACGGCTAGACTACGAGCAGTACTTC
CDR3 protein: CASSLRLDYEQYF
V gene: TRBV28
D gene: .
J gene: TRBJ2-7
clone size: .

CDR3 DNA: TGTGCCAGCAGCTTAGGGGGACTAGCACAGAACACCGGGGAGCTGTTTTTT
CDR3 protein: CASSLGGLAQNTGELFF
V gene: TRBV7-9
D gene: TRBD2
J gene: TRBJ2-2
clone size: .

CDR3 DNA: TGTGCCAGCAGTTGGGGAGCGGGGTCCAACTCCTACAATGAGCAGTTCTTC
CDR3 protein: CASSWGAGSNSYNEQFF
V gene: TRBV28
D gene: TRBD2
J gene: TRBJ2-1
clone size: .

CDR3 DNA: TGTGCCAGCAGTTACTCCCTGCCAGGGACGGGAGATACGCAGTATTTT
CDR3 protein: CASSYSLPGTGDTQYF
V gene: TRBV6-5
D gene: .
J gene: TRBJ2-3
clone size: .

CDR3 DNA: TGTGCCTGGAGCGGGTCGACCTATGGCTACACCTTC
CDR3 protein: CAWSGSTYGYTF
V gene: TRBV30
D gene: .
J gene: TRBJ1-2
clone size: .

CDR3 DNA: TGTGCCAGCAGTCCTCGAAACGGCCAACATATGCAGTTCTTC
CDR3 protein: CASSPRNGQHMQFF
V gene: TRBV28
D gene: .
J gene: TRBJ2-1
clone size: once

CDR3 DNA: TGTGCCAGCAGCTTGAGCGGGACCACTCAAGAGACCCAGTACTTC
CDR3 protein: CASSLSGTTQETQYF
V gene: TRBV5-5
D gene: TRBD2
J gene: TRBJ2-5
clone size: .

CDR3 DNA: TGCGCCAGCAGCTTGGAGTCTATAACCACCTACGAGCAGTACTTC
CDR3 protein: CASSLESITTYEQYF
V gene: TRBV5-1
D gene: .
J gene: TRBJ2-7
clone size: once

CDR3 DNA: TGTGCCAGTCAGACCGCGGGGGCATCAAAGGAAGGCAATCAGCCCCAGCATTTT
CDR3 protein: CASQTAGASKEGNQPQHF
V gene: TRBV2
D gene: .
J gene: TRBJ1-5
clone size: .

CDR3 DNA: TGTGCCACCAGCAGAGATCTGATTCTGAGGGAGAGCGGGAGGGTGGGTGAGCAGTTCTTC
CDR3 protein: CATSRDLILRESGRVGEQFF
V gene: TRBV15
D gene: TRBD2
J gene: TRBJ2-1
clone size: .

CDR3 DNA: TGCGCCAGCAGCCAGATGGGACTCGTAGCGGGAGGGTACAATGAGCAGTTCTTC
CDR3 protein: CASSQMGLVAGGYNEQFF
V gene: TRBV4-3
D gene: TRBD2
J gene: TRBJ2-1
clone size: .

CDR3 DNA: TGTGCCAGCAGTGAATTCGGTGTCAGGATGGGCGAGCAGTACTTC
CDR3 protein: CASSEFGVRMGEQYF
V gene: TRBV2
D gene: .
J gene: TRBJ2-7
clone size: .

CDR3 DNA: TGTGCCAGCAGCCACGACCTTAGCGGGACGGAGACCCAGTACTTC
CDR3 protein: CASSHDLSGTETQYF
V gene: TRBV28
D gene: TRBD2
J gene: TRBJ2-5
clone size: .

CDR3 DNA: TGTGCCAGCAGTTACCGGGGGGCCTACGAGCAGTACTTC
CDR3 protein: CASSYRGAYEQYF
V gene: TRBV6-5
D gene: TRBD2
J gene: TRBJ2-7
clone size: .

CDR3 DNA: TGTGCCAGCAGCGAGACTAGGAAAACCGGGGAGCTGTTTTTT
CDR3 protein: CASSETRKTGELFF
V gene: TRBV2
D gene: .
J gene: TRBJ2-2
clone size: .

CDR3 DNA: TGTGCCAGCAGCCGCGGAGGGGCTAATGAAAAACTGTTTTTT
CDR3 protein: CASSRGGANEKLFF
V gene: TRBV14
D gene: .
J gene: TRBJ1-4
clone size: .

CDR3 DNA: TGTGCCAGCAGTTTACCCTGGACCGGCGATTCGCAGTACTTC
CDR3 protein: CASSLPWTGDSQYF
V gene: TRBV28
D gene: .
J gene: TRBJ2-7
clone size: .

CDR3 DNA: TGTGCCAGCAGTCCGGGGGATGTCGGGGAGCTGTTTTTT
CDR3 protein: CASSPGDVGELFF
V gene: TRBV11-3
D gene: .
J gene: TRBJ2-2
clone size: .

CDR3 DNA: TGTGCCAGCAGCCGCTCCACAGTTCCGAATAGCAATCAGCCCCAGCATTTT
CDR3 protein: CASSRSTVPNSNQPQHF
V gene: TRBV7-9
D gene: .
J gene: TRBJ1-5
clone size: .

CDR3 DNA: TGTGCCACTATGGCATCCTACAATGAGCAGTTCTTC
CDR3 protein: CATMASYNEQFF
V gene: TRBV28
D gene: .
J gene: TRBJ2-1
clone size: .

CDR3 DNA: TGTGCCAGCGCCGGCCAGGAGGGCACTGAAGCTTTCTTT
CDR3 protein: CASAGQEGTEAFF
V gene: TRBV2
D gene: .
J gene: TRBJ1-1
clone size: few

CDR3 DNA: TGTGCCAGCAGCGTAGGGGGACTAGCGGGCGGCGAGCAGTACTTC
CDR3 protein: CASSVGGLAGGEQYF
V gene: TRBV9
D gene: TRBD2
J gene: TRBJ2-7
clone size: .

CDR3 DNA: TGCAGCGTAGCCCGCCGGAATAATGAGCAGTTCTTC
CDR3 protein: CSVARRNNEQFF
V gene: TRBV29-1
D gene: .
J gene: TRBJ2-1
clone size: .

CDR3 DNA: TGCGCCAGCAGCCAAGATCAGGTAGGGAAAGGAGCTTTCTTT
CDR3 protein: CASSQDQVGKGAFF
V gene: TRBV4-3
D gene: .
J gene: TRBJ1-1
clone size: .

CDR3 DNA: TGTGCCAGCAGTGAACGGCTCTTCACAGATACGCAGTATTTT
CDR3 protein: CASSERLFTDTQYF
V gene: TRBV2
D gene: .
J gene: TRBJ2-3
clone size: .

CDR3 DNA: TGTGCCAGCAGCGAAAGCCCCAGGGGCTATGGCTACACCTTC
CDR3 protein: CASSESPRGYGYTF
V gene: TRBV9
D gene: .
J gene: TRBJ1-2
clone size: .

CDR3 DNA: TGTGCCAGCAGCCCGGGCTACACCGGGGAGCTGTTTTTT
CDR3 protein: CASSPGYTGELFF
V gene: TRBV5-4
D gene: .
J gene: TRBJ2-2
clone size: .

CDR3 DNA: TGTGCCAGTAGTATAGTCACAGGGAGTGGGGCAGATACGCAGTATTTT
CDR3 protein: CASSIVTGSGADTQYF
V gene: TRBV19
D gene: .
J gene: TRBJ2-3
clone size: .

CDR3 DNA: TGTGCCAGCAGTTTAGGTCGGGATGGCTACGAGCAGTACTTC
CDR3 protein: CASSLGRDGYEQYF
V gene: TRBV27
D gene: .
J gene: TRBJ2-7
clone size: .

CDR3 DNA: TGTGCCAGCAGAAGCAACCAGGGCTACGAGCAGTACTTC
CDR3 protein: CASRSNQGYEQYF
V gene: TRBV6-6
D gene: .
J gene: TRBJ2-7
clone size: .

CDR3 DNA: TGTGCCAGCAGTTTGGCAGGGGGGAATGAGCAGTTCTTC
CDR3 protein: CASSLAGGNEQFF
V gene: TRBV28
D gene: .
J gene: TRBJ2-1
clone size: .